This T cell receptor (beta chain) was captured by sequencing in a study of CD8 T cells in Susac syndrome. The CDR3 runs to 13 residues. Deletions cut 1 base from V and 5 bases from J, with 8 bases between. The germline V gene encodes CDR1 MGHRA and CDR2 YSYEKL. The RNA, about 0.5 to 1 ug, was put through reverse transcription using random hexamers. TCRdb recomputed calls from the immunoSEQ multiplex PCR reads with MiXCR, one row per CDR3 protein. This table holds more than 85,000 distinct CDR3 sequences, just under 95% found once. V gene TRBV4-1 combines with J gene TRBJ2-5; no firm D call. The sample taken for sequencing was CD4+ T cells from PBMCs. The sequence was collected from a human donor with Susac syndrome. The CDR3 bases are TGCGCCAGCAGCCAAGTCTTACCCGAGACCCAGTACTTC. The encoded protein is CASSQVLPETQYF.